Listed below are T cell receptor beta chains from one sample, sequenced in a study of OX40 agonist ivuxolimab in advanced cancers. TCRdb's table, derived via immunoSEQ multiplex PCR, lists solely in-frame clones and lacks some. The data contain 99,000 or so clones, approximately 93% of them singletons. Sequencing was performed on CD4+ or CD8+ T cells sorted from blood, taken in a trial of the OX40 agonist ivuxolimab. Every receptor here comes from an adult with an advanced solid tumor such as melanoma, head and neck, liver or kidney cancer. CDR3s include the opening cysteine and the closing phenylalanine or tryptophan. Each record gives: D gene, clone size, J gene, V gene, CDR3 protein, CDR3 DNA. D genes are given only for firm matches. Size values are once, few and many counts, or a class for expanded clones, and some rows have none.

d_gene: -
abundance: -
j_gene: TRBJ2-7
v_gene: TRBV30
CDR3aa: CAWSGGRAHEQYF
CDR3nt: TGTGCCTGGAGTGGGGGACGCGCCCACGAGCAGTACTTC

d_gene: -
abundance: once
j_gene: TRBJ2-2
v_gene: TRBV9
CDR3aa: CASSARGGVAGELFF
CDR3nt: TGTGCCAGCAGCGCACGGGGCGGTGTGGCCGGGGAGCTGTTTTTT

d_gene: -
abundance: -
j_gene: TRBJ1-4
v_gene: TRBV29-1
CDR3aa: CSVDGGGEKLFF
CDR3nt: TGCAGCGTTGATGGTGGTGGGGAAAAACTGTTTTTT

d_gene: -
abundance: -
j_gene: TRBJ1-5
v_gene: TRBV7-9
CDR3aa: CASSLRGDQPQHF
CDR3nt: TGTGCCAGCAGCTTAAGGGGGGATCAGCCCCAGCATTTT

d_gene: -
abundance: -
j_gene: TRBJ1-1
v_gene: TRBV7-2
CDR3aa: CASSLVGRGTEAFF
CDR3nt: TGTGCCAGCAGCTTAGTAGGCAGGGGAACTGAAGCTTTCTTT

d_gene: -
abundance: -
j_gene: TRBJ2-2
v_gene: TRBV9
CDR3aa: CASSLPRGPSTGELFF
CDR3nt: TGTGCCAGCAGCCTACCCCGGGGGCCTAGCACCGGGGAGCTGTTTTTT

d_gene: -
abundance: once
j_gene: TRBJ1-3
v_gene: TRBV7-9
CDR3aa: CASSLGGPDSGNTIYF
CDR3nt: TGTGCCAGCAGCTTAGGTGGGCCCGACTCTGGAAACACCATATATTTT

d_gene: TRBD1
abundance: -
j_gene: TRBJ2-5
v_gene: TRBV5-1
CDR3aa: CASSRDRGEETQYF
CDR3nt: TGCGCCAGCAGCCGAGACAGGGGCGAAGAGACCCAGTACTTC

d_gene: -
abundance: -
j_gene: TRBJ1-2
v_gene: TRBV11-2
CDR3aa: CASSLAMGSPRGYTF
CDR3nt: TGTGCCAGCAGCTTAGCTATGGGGAGCCCGAGAGGCTACACCTTC

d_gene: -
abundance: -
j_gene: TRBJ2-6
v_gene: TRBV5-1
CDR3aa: CASSLAHSGANVLTF
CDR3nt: TGCGCCAGCAGCTTGGCCCACTCTGGGGCCAACGTCCTGACTTTC

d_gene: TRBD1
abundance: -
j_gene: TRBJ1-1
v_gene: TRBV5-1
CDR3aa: CASSLGLTGSNTEAFF
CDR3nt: TGCGCCAGCAGCTTGGGTTTGACAGGGAGTAACACTGAAGCTTTCTTT

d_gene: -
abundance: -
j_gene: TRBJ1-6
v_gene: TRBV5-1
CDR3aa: CASSLRTVEDNSPLHF
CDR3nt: TGCGCCAGCAGCCTTCGGACAGTAGAAGATAATTCACCCCTCCACTTT

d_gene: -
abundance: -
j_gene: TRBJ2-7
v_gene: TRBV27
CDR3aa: CASSRAPLPYEQYF
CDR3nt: TGTGCCAGCAGTAGGGCCCCTCTACCTTACGAGCAGTACTTC

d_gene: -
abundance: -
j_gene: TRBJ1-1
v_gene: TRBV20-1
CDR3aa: CSVHLNTEAFF
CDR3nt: TGCAGTGTTCATTTAAACACTGAAGCTTTCTTT

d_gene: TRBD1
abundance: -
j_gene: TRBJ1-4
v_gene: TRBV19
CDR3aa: CASSAGGVAEKLFF
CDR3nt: TGTGCCAGTAGTGCAGGGGGCGTCGCTGAAAAACTGTTTTTT

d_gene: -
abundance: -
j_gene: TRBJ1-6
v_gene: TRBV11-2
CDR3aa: CASSLEGGEVGALHF
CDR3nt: TGTGCCAGCAGCTTAGAGGGAGGGGAAGTTGGAGCCCTCCACTTT

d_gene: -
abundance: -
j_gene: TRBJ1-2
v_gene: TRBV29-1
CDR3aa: CSVEDLADYINYGYTF
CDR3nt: TGCAGCGTTGAAGACCTGGCGGATTACATTAACTATGGCTACACCTTC

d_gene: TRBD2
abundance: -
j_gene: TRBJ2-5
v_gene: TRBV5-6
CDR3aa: CASSLGPSGLQETQYF
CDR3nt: TGTGCCAGCAGCTTGGGCCCTAGCGGACTCCAAGAGACCCAGTACTTC

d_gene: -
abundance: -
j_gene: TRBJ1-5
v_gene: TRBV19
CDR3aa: CASSPQGKEPQHF
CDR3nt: TGTGCCAGTAGCCCACAAGGGAAAGAGCCCCAGCATTTT

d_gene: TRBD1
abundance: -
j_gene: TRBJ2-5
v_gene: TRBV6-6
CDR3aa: CASLERTGQETQYF
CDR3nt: TGTGCCAGCTTAGAACGGACAGGGCAAGAGACCCAGTACTTC

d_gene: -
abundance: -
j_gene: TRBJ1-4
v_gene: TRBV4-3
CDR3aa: CASSQDPRRGNEKLFF
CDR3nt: TGCGCCAGCAGCCAAGATCCAAGAAGAGGAAATGAAAAACTGTTTTTT

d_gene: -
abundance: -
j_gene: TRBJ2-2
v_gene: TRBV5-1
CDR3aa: CASSGWGQDTGELFF
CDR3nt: TGCGCCAGCAGCGGGTGGGGCCAGGACACCGGGGAGCTGTTTTTT

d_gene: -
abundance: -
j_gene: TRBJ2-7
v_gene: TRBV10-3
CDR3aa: CAIAAYGSHEQYF
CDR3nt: TGTGCCATCGCCGCCTACGGGTCCCACGAGCAGTACTTC

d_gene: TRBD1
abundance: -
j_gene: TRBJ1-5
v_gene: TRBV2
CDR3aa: CASSRDRGNQPQHF
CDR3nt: TGTGCCAGCAGTCGGGACAGGGGTAATCAGCCCCAGCATTTT

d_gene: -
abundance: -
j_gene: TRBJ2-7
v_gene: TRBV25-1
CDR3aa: CASSAATDSYEQYF
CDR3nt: TGTGCCAGCAGTGCCGCGACGGACTCCTACGAGCAGTACTTC

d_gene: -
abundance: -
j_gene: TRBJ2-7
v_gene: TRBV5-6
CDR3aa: CASSLQGRRYEQYF
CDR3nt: TGTGCCAGCAGCTTGCAGGGGCGCCGATACGAGCAGTACTTC

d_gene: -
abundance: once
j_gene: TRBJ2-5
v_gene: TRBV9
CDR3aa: CASSVSLQETQYF
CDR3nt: TGTGCCAGCAGCGTATCGCTTCAAGAGACCCAGTACTTC

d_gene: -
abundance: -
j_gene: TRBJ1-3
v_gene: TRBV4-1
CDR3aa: CASSQEGGDTIYF
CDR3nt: TGCGCCAGCAGCCAAGAGGGCGGGGACACCATATATTTT

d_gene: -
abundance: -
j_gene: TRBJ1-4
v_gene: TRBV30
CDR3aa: CAWKQGWGNEKLFF
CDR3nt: TGTGCCTGGAAGCAGGGATGGGGTAATGAAAAACTGTTTTTT

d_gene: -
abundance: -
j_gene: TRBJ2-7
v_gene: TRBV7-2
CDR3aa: CASSLAQGTGEQYF
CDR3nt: TGTGCCAGCAGCTTAGCACAGGGCACGGGCGAGCAGTACTTC

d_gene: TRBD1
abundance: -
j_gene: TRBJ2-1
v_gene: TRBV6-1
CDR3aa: CASSEGSGTGEFF
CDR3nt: TGTGCCAGCAGTGAAGGCAGCGGGACAGGGGAGTTCTTC

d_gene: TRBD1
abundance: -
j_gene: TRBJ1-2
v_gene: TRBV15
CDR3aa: CATSREPGQIRYGYTF
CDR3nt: TGTGCCACCAGCAGAGAACCGGGACAGATTCGCTATGGCTACACCTTC

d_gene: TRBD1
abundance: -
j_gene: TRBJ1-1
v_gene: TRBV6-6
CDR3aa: CASSYSGQYNTEAFF
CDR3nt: TGTGCCAGCAGTTACTCGGGACAGTATAACACTGAAGCTTTCTTT

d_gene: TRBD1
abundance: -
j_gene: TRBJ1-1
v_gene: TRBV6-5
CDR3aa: CAPPDRDSPNTEAFF
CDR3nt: TGTGCCCCTCCGGACAGGGACTCCCCGAACACTGAAGCTTTCTTT

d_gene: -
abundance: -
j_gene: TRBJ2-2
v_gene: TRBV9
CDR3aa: CASSTTGELFF
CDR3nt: TGTGCCAGCAGCACTACCGGGGAGCTGTTTTTT

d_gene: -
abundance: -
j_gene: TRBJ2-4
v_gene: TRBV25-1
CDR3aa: CASSEYQNIQYF
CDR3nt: TGTGCCAGCAGTGAATACCAAAACATTCAGTACTTC

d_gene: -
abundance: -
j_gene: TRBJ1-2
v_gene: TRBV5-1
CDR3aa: CASSLGHNYGYTF
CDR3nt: TGCGCCAGCAGCTTGGGACATAACTATGGCTACACCTTC

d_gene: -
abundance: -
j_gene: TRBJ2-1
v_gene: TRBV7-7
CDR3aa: CASSRADGQPNEQFF
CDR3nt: TGTGCCAGCAGCCGGGCCGACGGACAGCCCAATGAGCAGTTCTTC

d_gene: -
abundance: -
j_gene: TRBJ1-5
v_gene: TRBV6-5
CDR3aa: CASRGGTNQPQHF
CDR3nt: TGTGCCAGCAGAGGGGGTACCAATCAGCCCCAGCATTTT

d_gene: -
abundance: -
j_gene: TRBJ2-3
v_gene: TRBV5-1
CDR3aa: CASSLHRVTDTQYF
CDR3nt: TGCGCCAGCAGCTTGCACAGAGTCACAGATACGCAGTATTTT

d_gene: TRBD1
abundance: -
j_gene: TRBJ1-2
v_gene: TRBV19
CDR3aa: CASSRDRGSYGYTF
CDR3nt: TGTGCCAGTAGCCGGGACAGGGGAAGCTATGGCTACACCTTC

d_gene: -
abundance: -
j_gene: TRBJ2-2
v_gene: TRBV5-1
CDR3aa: CASSLAWGNTGELFF
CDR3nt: TGCGCCAGCAGCTTGGCTTGGGGTAACACCGGGGAGCTGTTTTTT

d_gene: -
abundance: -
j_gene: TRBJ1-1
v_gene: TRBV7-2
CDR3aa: CASSSESEAFF
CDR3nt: TGTGCCAGCAGCTCCGAGTCTGAAGCTTTCTTT

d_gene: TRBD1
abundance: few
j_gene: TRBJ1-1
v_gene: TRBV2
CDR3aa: CANPSGGAFF
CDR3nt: TGTGCCAACCCCTCAGGGGGTGCTTTCTTT

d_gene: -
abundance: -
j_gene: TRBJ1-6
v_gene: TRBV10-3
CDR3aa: CAISLQGGNNSPLHF
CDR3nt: TGTGCCATCAGTCTCCAGGGTGGGAATAATTCACCCCTCCACTTT

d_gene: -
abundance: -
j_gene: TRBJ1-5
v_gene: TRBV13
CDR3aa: CASSQRRGQSNQPQHF
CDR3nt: TGTGCCAGCAGCCAACGACGGGGCCAGAGCAATCAGCCCCAGCATTTT